This is a list of T cell receptor beta chains from one sample in a study of T cells in localized non-small cell lung cancer. The data were produced by immunoSEQ multiplex PCR, yet TCRdb's version contains in-frame clones alone and is incomplete. This table holds roughly 13,000 clones, roughly 80% found once. Here the sequenced sample was peripheral blood, taken before any cancer treatment. All receptors come from a male donor aged 60 or over with stage I squamous cell lung carcinoma. The conserved cysteine and the conserved F or W are not part of the CDR3 here. The order of the fields is D gene, V gene, J gene, CDR3 protein. The D gene is left open where the match is weak.

.	TRBV19	TRBJ1-1	ASSLSGGLSEAF
.	TRBV5-1	TRBJ1-5	ASSLDTNQPQH
TRBD2	TRBV19	TRBJ2-7	ASSIQFETGGQY
.	TRBV11-2	TRBJ2-1	ASSFFQNNEQF
.	TRBV5-1	TRBJ2-7	ASSLVGIEYEQY
.	TRBV18	TRBJ2-3	ASSPLRQGFSTDTQY
TRBD2	TRBV6-1	TRBJ2-7	ASSGLREIKYEQY
.	TRBV21-1	TRBJ2-7	ASTGSYEQY
TRBD1	TRBV11-2	TRBJ2-7	ASSLGQGAYEQY
.	TRBV7-9	TRBJ2-7	ASSSRGEQY
.	TRBV19	TRBJ1-2	ASSIWDPLRVGYGYT
TRBD1	TRBV19	TRBJ1-4	AGSSGGANEKLF
TRBD2	TRBV11-2	TRBJ2-5	ASSRGEVAGIQETQY
.	TRBV19	TRBJ2-3	ASRLLGATDTQY
TRBD1	TRBV27	TRBJ1-2	ASSSGTGGWNGYT
.	TRBV11-2	TRBJ1-1	ASSSTTVNTEAF
.	TRBV27	TRBJ2-7	ASSVSGSYEQY
.	TRBV2	TRBJ2-7	ASSDYYEQY
TRBD1	TRBV7-2	TRBJ1-5	ASRRDSSSNQPQH
.	TRBV18	TRBJ2-3	ASSPVGDTQY
.	TRBV5-6	TRBJ1-4	ASSSGWQGTEKLF
.	TRBV15	TRBJ2-7	ATSPETGDTYEQY
.	TRBV11-3	TRBJ2-1	ASSSIDNEQF
.	TRBV2	TRBJ2-5	ASSGGRGEETQY
TRBD1	TRBV18	TRBJ2-1	ASSLLGTGEQF
TRBD2	TRBV5-1	TRBJ2-2	ASIAASGTNGELF
TRBD2	TRBV7-6	TRBJ2-1	ASSLAGDQREGPNEQF
.	TRBV10-1	TRBJ2-1	ASSDRDSYNEQF
TRBD1	TRBV4-1	TRBJ1-4	ASSPVLTGTGEEKLF
.	TRBV2	TRBJ2-7	ASSLTGSPYEQY
.	TRBV5-6	TRBJ2-5	ASSSTVQETQY
.	TRBV6-1	TRBJ1-5	ASSAVSGGNQPQH
TRBD2	TRBV7-2	TRBJ2-2	ASSVEGGPGELF
.	TRBV6-5	TRBJ2-1	ASSFQGAEQF
.	TRBV5-1	TRBJ1-2	ASSLDRTTGGGYT
.	TRBV6-1	TRBJ2-6	ASSVKYSGANVLT
.	TRBV11-3	TRBJ2-3	ASSPGGGEGDTQY
.	TRBV6-1	TRBJ1-4	ASSSRGTTNEKLF
TRBD1	TRBV7-9	TRBJ1-2	ASSLGAGGGYT
.	TRBV7-9	TRBJ2-3	ASSLSLGPDTQY
.	TRBV28	TRBJ1-2	ASRITGYGYT
.	TRBV19	TRBJ2-7	ASSITATYEQY
.	TRBV5-1	TRBJ2-5	ASSGGDRIQETQY